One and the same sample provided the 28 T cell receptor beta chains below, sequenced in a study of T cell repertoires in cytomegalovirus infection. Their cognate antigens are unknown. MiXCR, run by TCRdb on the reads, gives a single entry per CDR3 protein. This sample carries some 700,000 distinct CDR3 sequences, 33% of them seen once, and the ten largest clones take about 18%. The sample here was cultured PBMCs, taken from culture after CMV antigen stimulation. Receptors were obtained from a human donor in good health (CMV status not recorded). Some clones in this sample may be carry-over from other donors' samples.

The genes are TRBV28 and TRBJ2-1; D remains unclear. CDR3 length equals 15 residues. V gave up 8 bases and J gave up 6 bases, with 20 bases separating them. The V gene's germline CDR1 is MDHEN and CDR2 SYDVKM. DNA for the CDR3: TGTGCCAGCGAACCGGCCCGATCATTGGGCAATGAGCAGTTCTTC. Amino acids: CASEPARSLGNEQFF.

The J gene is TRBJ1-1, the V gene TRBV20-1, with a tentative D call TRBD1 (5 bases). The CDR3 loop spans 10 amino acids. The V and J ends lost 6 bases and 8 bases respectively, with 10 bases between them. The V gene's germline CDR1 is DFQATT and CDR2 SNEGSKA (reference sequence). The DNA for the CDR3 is TGCAGTGCCCGCGACAGCGAAGCTTTCTTT. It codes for CSARDSEAFF.

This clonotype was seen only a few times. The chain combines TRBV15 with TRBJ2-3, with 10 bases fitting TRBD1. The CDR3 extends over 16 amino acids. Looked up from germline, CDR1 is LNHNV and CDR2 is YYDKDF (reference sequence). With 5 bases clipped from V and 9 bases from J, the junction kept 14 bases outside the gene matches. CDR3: CATSGPGQGGSNTQYF. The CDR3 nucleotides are TGTGCCACCAGCGGCCCAGGACAGGGGGGATCAAACACGCAGTATTTT.

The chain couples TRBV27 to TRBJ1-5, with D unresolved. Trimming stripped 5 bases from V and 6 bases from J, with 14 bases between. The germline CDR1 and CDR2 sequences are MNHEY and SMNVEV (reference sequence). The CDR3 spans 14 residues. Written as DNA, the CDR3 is TGTGCCAGCAGTCCCCTGGGATCGGGTCAGCCCCAGCATTTT. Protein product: CASSPLGSGQPQHF.

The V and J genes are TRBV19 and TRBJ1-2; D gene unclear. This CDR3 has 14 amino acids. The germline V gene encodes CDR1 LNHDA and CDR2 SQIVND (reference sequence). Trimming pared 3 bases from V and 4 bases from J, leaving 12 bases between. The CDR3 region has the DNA TGTGCCAGTAGTATTGGCGTCAGCCTCTATGGCTACACCTTC. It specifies CASSIGVSLYGYTF.

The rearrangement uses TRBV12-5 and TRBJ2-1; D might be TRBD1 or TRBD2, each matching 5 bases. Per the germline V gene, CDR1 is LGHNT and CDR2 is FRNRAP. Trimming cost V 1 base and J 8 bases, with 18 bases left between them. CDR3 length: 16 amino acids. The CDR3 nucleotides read TGTGCTAGTGGTTTGGGAGTCTCCCGGGGCTCGGATGAGCAGTTCTTC. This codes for CASGLGVSRGSDEQFF.

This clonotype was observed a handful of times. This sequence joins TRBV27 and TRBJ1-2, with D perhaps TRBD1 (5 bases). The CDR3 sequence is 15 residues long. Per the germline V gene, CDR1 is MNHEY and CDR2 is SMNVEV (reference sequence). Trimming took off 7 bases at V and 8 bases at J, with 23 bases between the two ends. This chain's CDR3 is CASKGSTVPSGGYTF. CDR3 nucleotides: TGTGCCAGCAAGGGTTCGACAGTACCCTCCGGAGGCTACACCTTC.

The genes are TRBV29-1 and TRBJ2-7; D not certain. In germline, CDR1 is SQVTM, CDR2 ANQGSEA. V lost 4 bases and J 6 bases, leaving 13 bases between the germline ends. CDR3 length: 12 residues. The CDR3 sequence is CSVARPSSEQYF. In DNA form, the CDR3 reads TGCAGCGTTGCCCGGCCCTCGAGCGAGCAGTACTTC.

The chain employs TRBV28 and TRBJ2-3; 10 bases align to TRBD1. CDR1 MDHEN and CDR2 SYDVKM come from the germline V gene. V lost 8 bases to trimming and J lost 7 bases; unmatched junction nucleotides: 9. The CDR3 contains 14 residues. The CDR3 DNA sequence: TGTGCCAGCTCTTTCGGACAGGGGGGAAATACGCAGTATTTT. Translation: CASSFGQGGNTQYF.

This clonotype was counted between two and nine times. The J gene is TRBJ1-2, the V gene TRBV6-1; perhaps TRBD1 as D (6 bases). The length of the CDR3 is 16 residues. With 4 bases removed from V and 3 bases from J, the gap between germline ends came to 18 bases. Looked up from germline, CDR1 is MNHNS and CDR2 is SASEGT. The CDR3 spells CASSARSGGRDYGYTF. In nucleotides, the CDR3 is TGTGCCAGCAGTGCCCGTAGTGGGGGGCGCGACTATGGCTACACCTTC.

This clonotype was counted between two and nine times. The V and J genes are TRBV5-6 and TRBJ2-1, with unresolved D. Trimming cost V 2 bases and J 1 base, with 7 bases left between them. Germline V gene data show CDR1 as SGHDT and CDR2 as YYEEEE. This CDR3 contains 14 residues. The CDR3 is CASSFVGSYNEQFF. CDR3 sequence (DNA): TGTGCCAGCAGCTTTGTGGGATCCTACAATGAGCAGTTCTTC.

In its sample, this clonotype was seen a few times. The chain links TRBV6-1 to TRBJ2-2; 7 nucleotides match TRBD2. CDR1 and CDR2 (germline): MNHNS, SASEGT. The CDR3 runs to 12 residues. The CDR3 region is CALGGNTGELFF. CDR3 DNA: TGTGCTCTGGGGGGGAATACCGGGGAGCTGTTTTTT.

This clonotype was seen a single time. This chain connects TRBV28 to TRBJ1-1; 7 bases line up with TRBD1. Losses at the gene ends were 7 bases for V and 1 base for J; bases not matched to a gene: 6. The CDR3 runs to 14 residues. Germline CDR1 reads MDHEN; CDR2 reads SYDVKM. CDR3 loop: CASTLGTANTEAFF. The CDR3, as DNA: TGTGCCAGCACTCTTGGGACAGCGAACACTGAAGCTTTCTTT.

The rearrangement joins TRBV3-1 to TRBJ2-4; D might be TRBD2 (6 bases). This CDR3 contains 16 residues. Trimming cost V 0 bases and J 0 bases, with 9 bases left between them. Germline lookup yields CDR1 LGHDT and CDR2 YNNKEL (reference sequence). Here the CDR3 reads CASSQDGSRAKNIQYF. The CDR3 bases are TGTGCCAGCAGCCAAGACGGGAGTAGAGCCAAAAACATTCAGTACTTC. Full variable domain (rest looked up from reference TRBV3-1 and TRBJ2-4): DTAVSQTPKYLVTQMGNDKSIKCEQNLGHDTMYWYKQDSKKFLKIMFSYNNKELIINETVPNRFSPKSPDKAHLNLHINSLELGDSAVYFCASSQDGSRAKNIQYFGAGTRLSVL.

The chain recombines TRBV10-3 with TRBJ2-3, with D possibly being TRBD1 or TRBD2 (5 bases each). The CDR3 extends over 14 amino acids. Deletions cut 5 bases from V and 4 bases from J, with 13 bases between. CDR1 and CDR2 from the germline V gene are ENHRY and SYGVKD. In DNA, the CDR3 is TGTGCCATCAGTCTGGTGGGGGTGGCAGATACGCAGTATTTT. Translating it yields CAISLVGVADTQYF.

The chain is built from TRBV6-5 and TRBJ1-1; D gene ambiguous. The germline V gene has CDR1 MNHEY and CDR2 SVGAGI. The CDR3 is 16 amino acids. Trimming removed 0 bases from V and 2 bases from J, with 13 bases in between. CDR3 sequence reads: CASSYSITRINTEAFF. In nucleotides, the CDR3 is TGTGCCAGCAGTTACTCGATCACCAGAATCAACACTGAAGCTTTCTTT.

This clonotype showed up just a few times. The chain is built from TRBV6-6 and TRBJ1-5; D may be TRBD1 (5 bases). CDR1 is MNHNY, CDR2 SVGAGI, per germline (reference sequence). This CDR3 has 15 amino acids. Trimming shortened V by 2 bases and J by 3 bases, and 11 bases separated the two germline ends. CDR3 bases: TGTGCCAGCAGTTACGAGGGGATGTACAATCAGCCCCAGCATTTT. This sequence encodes CASSYEGMYNQPQHF.

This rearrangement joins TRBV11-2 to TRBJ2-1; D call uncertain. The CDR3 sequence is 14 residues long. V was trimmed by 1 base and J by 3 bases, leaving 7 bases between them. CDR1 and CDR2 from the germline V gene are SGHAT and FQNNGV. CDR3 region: CASSLGSIYNEQFF. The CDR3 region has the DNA TGTGCCAGCAGCTTAGGTTCCATCTACAATGAGCAGTTCTTC.

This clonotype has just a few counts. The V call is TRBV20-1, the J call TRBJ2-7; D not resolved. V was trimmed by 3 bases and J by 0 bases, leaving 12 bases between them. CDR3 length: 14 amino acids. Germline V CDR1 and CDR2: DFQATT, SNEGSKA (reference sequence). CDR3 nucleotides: TGCAGTGCTAGTGGGCGCCCTAACTCCTACGAGCAGTACTTC. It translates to CSASGRPNSYEQYF.

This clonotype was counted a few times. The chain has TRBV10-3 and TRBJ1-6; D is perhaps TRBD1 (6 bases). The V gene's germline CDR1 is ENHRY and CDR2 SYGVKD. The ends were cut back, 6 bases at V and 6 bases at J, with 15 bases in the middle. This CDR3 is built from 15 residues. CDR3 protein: CAIRAAGVGNSPLHF. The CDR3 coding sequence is TGTGCCATCAGAGCGGCAGGGGTGGGTAATTCACCCCTCCACTTT.

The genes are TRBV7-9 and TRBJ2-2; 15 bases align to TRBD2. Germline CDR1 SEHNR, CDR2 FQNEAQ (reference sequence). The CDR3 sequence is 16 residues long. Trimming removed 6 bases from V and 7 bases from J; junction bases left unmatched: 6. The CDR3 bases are TGTGCCAGCAGATCCGGGACTAGCGGGAGGAACGGGGAGCTGTTTTTT. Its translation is CASRSGTSGRNGELFF. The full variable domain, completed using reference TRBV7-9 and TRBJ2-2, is DTGVSQNPRHKITKRGQNVTFRCDPISEHNRLYWYRQTLGQGPEFLTYFQNEAQLEKSRLLSDRFSAERPKGSFSTLEIQRTEQGDSAMYLCASRSGTSGRNGELFFGEGSRLTVL.

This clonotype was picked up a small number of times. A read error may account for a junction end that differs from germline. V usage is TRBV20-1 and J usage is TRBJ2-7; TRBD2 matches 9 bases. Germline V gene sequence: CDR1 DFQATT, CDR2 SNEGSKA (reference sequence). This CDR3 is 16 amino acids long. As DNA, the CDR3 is TGCAGTGGTAGATGGCTAGCGGGGTTCAGCTCCTACGAGCAGTACTTC. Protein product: CSGRWLAGFSSYEQYF.

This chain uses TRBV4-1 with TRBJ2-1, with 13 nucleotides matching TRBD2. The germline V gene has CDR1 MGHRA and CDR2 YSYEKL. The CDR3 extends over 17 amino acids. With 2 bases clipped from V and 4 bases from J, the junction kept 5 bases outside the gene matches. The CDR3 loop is CASSQTLAGGSYNEQFF. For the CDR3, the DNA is TGCGCCAGCAGCCAAACACTAGCGGGAGGGTCATACAATGAGCAGTTCTTC.

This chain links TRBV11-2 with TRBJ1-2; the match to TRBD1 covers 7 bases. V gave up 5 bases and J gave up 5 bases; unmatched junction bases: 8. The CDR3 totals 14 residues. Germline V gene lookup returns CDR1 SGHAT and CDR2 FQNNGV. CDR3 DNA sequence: TGTGCCAGCAGCCGTTATGGGACAGAGTATGGCTACACCTTC. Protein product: CASSRYGTEYGYTF.

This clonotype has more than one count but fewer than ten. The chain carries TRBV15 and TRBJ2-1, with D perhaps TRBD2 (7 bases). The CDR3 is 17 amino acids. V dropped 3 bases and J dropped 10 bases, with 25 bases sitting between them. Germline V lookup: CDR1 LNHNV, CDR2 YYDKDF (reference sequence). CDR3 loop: CATSSGWVGEGGEEQFF. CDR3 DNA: TGTGCCACCAGCAGTGGATGGGTGGGGGAGGGGGGGGAGGAGCAGTTCTTC.

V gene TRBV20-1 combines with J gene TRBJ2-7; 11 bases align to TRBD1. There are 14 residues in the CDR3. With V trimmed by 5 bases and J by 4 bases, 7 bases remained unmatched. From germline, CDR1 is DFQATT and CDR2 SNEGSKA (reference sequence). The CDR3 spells CSASQDRGRYEQYF. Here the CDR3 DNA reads TGCAGTGCTTCCCAGGACAGGGGGCGATACGAGCAGTACTTC.

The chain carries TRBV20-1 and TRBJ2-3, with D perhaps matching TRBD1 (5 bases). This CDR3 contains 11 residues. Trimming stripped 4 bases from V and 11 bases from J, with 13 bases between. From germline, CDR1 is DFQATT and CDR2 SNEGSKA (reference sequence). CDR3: CSATTGLRQYF. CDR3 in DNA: TGCAGTGCTACCACAGGTTTACGGCAGTATTTT.

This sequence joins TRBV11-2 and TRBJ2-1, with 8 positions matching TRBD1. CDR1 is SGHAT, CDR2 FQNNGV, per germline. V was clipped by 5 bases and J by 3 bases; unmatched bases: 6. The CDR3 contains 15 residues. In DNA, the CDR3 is TGTGCCAGCAGCCGAACAGGGGGAAACTACAATGAGCAGTTCTTC. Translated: CASSRTGGNYNEQFF.